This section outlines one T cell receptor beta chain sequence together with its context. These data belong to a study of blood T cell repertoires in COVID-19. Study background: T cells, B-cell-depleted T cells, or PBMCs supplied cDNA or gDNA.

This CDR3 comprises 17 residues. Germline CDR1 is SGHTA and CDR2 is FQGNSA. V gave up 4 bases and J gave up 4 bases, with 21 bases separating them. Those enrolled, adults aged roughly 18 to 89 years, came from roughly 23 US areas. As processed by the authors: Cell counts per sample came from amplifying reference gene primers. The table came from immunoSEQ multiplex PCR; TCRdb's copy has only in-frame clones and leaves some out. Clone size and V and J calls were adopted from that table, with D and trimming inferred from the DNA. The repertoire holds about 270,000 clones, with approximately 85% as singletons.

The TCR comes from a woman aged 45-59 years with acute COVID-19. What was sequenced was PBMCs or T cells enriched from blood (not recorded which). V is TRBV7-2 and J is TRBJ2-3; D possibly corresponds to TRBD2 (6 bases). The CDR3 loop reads CASSYRAAGPGADTQYF. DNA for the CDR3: TGTGCCAGCAGCTATCGAGCTGCGGGGCCCGGGGCAGATACGCAGTATTTT.